This T cell receptor beta chain comes out of a study of shared T cell receptors in the human thymus. V was pared by 1 base and J by 5 bases, with 6 bases of the junction left unmatched. The germline gives CDR1 MDHEN, CDR2 SYDVKM. The CDR3 has 16 residues. TCRdb's table, derived via immunoSEQ multiplex PCR, lists solely in-frame clones and lacks some. Of some 640,000 clones listed, over 75% are singletons. The same data also contributed to another study, on human thymus T cells. That investigation notes: Infants served as donors; they were healthy and Finnish and were having corrective surgery for congenital heart defects.

This chain links TRBV28 with TRBJ2-1; 9 bases are shared with TRBD2. The sample taken for sequencing was thymocytes. The TCR was taken from a boy less than two years old with a congenital heart defect. The CDR3 here is CASSLLAGLANNEQFF. As DNA, the CDR3 is TGTGCCAGCAGTTTATTAGCCGGACTAGCGAACAATGAGCAGTTCTTC.